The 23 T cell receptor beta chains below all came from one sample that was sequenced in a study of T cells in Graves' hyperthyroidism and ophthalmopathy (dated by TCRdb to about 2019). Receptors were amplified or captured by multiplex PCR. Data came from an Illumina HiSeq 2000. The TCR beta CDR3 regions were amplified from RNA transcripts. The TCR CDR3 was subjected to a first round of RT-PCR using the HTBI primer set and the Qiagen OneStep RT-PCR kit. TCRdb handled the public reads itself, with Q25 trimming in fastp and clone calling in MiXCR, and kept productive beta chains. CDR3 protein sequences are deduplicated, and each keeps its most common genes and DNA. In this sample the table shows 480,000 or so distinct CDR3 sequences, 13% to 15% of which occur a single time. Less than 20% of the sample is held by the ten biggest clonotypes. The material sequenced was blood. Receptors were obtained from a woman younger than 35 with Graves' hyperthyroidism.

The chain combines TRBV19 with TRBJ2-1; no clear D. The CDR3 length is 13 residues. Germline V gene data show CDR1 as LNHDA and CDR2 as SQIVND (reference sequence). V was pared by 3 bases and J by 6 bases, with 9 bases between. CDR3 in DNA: TGTGCCAGTAGTATTGAAGAGGTCAATGAGCAGTTCTTC. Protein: CASSIEEVNEQFF.

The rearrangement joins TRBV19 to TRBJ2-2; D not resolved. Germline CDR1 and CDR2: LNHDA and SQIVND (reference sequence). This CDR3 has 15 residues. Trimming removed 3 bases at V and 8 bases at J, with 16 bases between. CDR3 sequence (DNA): TGTGCCAGTAGTATCCCCGGACGCCGTCCAGGGGAGCTGTTTTTT. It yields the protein CASSIPGRRPGELFF. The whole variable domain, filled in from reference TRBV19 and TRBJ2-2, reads DGGITQSPKYLFRKEGQNVTLSCEQNLNHDAMYWYRQDPGQGLRLIYYSQIVNDFQKGDIAEGYSVSREKKESFPLTVTSAQKNPTAFYLCASSIPGRRPGELFFGEGSRLTVL.

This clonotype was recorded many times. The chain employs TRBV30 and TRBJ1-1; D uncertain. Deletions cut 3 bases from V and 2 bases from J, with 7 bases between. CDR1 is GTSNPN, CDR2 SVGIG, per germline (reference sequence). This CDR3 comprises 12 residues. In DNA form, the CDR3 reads TGTGCCTGGAGGCTGGGAAACACTGAAGCTTTCTTT. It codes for CAWRLGNTEAFF.

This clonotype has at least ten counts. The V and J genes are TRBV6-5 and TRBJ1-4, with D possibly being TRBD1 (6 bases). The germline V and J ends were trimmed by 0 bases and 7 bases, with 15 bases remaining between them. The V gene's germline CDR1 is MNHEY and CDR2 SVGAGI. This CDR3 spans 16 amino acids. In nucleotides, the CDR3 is TGTGCCAGCAGTTACTCCAGGGACACGCAATTTGAAAAACTGTTTTTT. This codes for CASSYSRDTQFEKLFF.

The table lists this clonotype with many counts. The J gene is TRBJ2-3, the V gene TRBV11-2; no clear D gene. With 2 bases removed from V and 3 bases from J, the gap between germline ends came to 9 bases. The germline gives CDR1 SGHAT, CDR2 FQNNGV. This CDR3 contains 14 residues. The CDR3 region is CASSLMVATDTQYF. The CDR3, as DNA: TGTGCCAGCAGCTTAATGGTAGCAACAGATACGCAGTATTTT.

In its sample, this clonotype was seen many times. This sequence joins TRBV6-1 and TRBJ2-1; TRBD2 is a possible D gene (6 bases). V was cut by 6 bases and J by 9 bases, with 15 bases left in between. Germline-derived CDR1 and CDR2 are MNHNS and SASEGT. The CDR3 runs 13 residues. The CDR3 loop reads CASSPSGGAEQFF. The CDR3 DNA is TGTGCCAGCAGCCCCTCTGGAGGGGCTGAGCAGTTCTTC.

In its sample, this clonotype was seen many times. The CDR3 sequence: CASANPRGGAHKSTEAFF. As DNA, the CDR3 is TGTGCCAGCGCAAACCCACGGGGGGGGGCCCATAAGAGTACTGAAGCTTTCTTT. The J gene is TRBJ1-1, the V gene TRBV6-1, with D maybe TRBD1 (6 bases). The CDR3 has 18 amino acids. From germline, CDR1 is MNHNS and CDR2 SASEGT. Trimming pared 8 bases from V and 5 bases from J, leaving 30 bases between.

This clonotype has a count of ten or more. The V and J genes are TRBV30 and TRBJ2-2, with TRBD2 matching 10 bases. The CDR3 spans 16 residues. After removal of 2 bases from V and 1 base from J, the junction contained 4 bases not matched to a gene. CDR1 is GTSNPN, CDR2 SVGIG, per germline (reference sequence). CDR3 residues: CAWSSGLAMNTGELFF. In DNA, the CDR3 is TGTGCCTGGAGTTCGGGACTAGCGATGAACACCGGGGAGCTGTTTTTT.

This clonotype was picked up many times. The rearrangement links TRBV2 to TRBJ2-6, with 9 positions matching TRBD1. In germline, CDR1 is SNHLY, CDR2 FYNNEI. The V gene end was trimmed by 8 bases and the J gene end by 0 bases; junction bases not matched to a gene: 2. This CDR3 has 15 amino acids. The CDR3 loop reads CASETGGSGANVLTF. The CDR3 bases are TGTGCCAGCGAGACAGGGGGCTCTGGGGCCAACGTCCTGACTTTC.

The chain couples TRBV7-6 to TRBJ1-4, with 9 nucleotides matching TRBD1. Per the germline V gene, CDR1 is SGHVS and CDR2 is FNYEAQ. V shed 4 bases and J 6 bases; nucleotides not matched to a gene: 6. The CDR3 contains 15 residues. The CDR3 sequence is CASSSLQGAHEKLFF. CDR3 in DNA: TGTGCCAGCAGCTCCTTACAGGGGGCGCATGAAAAACTGTTTTTT.

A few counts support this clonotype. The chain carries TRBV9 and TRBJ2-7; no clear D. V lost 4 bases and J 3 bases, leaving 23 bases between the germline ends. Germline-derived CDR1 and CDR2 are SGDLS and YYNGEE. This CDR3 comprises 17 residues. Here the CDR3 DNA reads TGTGCCAGCAGCCCGGGTAGCACCGTACCCCGAATCTACGAGCAGTACGTC. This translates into CASSPGSTVPRIYEQYV.

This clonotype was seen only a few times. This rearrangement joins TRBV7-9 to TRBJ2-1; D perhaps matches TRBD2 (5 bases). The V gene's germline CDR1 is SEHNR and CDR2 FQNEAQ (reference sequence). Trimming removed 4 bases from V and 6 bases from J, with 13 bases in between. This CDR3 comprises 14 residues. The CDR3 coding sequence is TGTGCCAGCAGCTCGGAGGCGGGCCGCAATGAGCAGTTCTTC. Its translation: CASSSEAGRNEQFF.

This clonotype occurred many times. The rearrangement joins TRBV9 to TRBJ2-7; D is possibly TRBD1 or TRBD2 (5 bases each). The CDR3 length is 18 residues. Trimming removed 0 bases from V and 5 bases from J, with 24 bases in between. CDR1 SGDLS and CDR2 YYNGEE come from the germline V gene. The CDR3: CASSVATTKGSSEDEQYV. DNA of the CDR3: TGTGCCAGCAGCGTAGCTACGACGAAGGGGAGCAGTGAGGACGAGCAGTACGTC.

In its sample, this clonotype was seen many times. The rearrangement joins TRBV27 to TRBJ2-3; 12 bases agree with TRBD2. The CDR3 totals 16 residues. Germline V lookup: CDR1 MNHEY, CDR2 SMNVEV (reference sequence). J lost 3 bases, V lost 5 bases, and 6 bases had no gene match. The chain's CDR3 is CASSRRLAGATDTQYF. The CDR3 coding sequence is TGTGCCAGCAGTCGACGACTAGCGGGAGCGACAGATACGCAGTATTTT.

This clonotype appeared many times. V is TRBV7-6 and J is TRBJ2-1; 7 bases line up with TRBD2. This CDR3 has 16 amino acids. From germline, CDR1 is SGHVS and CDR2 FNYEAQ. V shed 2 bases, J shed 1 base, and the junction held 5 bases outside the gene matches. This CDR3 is CASSLSRGRSYNEQFF. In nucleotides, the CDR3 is TGTGCCAGCAGCTTAAGCCGCGGGAGATCCTACAATGAGCAGTTCTTC.

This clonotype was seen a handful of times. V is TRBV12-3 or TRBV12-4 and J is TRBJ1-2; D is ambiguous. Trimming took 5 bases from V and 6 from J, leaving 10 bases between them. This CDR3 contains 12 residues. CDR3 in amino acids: CASSLSVNGYTF. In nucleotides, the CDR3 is TGTGCCAGCAGTCTTAGCGTCAATGGCTACACCTTC.

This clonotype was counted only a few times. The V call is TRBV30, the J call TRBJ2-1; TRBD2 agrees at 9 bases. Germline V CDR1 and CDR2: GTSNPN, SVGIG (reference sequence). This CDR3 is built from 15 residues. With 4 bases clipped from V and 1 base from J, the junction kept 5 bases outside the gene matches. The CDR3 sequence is CAWTGLADSYNEQFF. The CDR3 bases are TGTGCCTGGACGGGACTAGCAGATTCCTACAATGAGCAGTTCTTC.

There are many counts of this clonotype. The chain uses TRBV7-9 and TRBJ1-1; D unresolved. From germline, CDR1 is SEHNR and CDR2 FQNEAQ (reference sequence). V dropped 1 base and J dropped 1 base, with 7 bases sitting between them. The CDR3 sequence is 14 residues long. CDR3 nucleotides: TGTGCCAGCAGCTTAGGCGGGGAGAACACTGAAGCTTTCTTT. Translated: CASSLGGENTEAFF.

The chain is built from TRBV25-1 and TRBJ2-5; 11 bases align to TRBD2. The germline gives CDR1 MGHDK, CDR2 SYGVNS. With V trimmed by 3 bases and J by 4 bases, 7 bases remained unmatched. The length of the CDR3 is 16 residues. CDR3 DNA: TGTGCCAGCAGTGATAGCGGGAGGGCCCGGGGAGAGACCCAGTACTTC. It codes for CASSDSGRARGETQYF.

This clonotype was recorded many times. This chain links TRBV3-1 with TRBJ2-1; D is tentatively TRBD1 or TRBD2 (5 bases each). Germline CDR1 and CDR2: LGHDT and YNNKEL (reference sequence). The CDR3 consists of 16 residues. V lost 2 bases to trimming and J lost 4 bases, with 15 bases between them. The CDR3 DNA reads TGTGCCAGCAGCCAATCCGGGACCCTAAATTACAATGAGCAGTTCTTC. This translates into CASSQSGTLNYNEQFF.

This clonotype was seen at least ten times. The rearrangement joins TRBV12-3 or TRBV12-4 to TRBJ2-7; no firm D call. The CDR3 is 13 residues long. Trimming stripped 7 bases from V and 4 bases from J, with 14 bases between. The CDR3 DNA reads TGTGCCAGCACCATTGGGCAGATATACGAGCAGTACTTC. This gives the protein CASTIGQIYEQYF.

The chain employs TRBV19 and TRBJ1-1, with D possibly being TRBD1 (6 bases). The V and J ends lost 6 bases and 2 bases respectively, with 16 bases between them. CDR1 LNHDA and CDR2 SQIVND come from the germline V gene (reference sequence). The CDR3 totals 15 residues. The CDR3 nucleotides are TGTGCCAGTAGCGATGACAGGTTACTAAACACTGAAGCTTTCTTT. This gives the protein CASSDDRLLNTEAFF.

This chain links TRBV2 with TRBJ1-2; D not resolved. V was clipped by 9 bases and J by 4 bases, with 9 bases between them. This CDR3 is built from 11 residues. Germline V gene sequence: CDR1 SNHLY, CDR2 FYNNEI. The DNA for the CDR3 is TGTGCCAGAGCACTTTCCTATGGCTACACCTTC. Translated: CARALSYGYTF. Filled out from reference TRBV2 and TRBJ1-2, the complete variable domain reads EPEVTQTPSHQVTQMGQEVILRCVPISNHLYFYWYRQILGQKVEFLVSFYNNEISEKSEIFDDQFSVERPDGSNFTLKIRSTKLEDSAMYFCARALSYGYTFGSGTRLTVV.